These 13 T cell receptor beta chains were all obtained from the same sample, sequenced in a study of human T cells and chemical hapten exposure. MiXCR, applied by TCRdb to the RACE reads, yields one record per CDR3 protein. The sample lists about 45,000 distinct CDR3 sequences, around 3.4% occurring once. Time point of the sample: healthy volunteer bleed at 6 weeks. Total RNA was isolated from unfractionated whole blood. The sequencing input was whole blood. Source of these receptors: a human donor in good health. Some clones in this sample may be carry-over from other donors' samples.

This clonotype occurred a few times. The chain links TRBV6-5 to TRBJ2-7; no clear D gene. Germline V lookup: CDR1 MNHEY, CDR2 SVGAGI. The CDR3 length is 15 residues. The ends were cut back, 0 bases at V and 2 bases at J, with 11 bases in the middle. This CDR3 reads CASSYSKAAAYEQYF. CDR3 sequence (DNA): TGTGCCAGCAGTTACTCGAAGGCAGCCGCCTACGAGCAGTACTTC.

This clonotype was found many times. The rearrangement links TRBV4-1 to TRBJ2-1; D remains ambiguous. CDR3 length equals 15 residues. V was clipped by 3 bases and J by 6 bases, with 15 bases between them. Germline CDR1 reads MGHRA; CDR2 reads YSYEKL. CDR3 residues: CASSQPGTAPNEQFF. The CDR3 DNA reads TGCGCCAGCAGCCAGCCCGGAACCGCCCCCAATGAGCAGTTCTTC.

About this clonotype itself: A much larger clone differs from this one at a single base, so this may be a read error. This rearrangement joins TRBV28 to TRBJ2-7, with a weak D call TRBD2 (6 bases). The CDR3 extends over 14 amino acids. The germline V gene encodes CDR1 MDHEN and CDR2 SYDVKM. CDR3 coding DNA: TGTGCCAGTCACCCCGGGACTTCCTCCTACAAGCAGTACTTC. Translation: CASHPGTSSYKQYF. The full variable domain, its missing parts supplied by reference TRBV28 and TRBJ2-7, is DVKVTQSSRYLVKRTGEKVFLECVQDMDHENMFWYRQDPGLGLRLIYFSYDVKMKEKGDIPEGYSVSREKKERFSLILESASTNQTSMYLCASHPGTSSYKQYFGPGTRLTVT.

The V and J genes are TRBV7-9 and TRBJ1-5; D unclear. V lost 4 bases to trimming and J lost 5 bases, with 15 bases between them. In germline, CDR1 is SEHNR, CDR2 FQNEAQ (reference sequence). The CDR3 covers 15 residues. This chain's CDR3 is CASSSSNPGDQPQHF. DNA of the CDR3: TGTGCCAGCAGCTCCTCCAACCCAGGAGATCAGCCCCAGCATTTT.

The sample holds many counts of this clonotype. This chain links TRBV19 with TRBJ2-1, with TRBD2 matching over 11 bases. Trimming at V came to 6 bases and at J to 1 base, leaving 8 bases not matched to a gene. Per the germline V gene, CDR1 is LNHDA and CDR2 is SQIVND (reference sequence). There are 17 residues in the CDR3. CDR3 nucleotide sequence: TGTGCCAGTAGCCAAGGGACTAGCGGAGGGTCCTACAATGAGCAGTTCTTC. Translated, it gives CASSQGTSGGSYNEQFF.

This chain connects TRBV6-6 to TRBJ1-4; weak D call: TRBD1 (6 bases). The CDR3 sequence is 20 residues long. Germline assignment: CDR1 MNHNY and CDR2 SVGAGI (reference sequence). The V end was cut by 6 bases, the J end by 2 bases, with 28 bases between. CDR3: CASRPGAFGGAPVTNEKLFF. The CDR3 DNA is TGTGCCAGCAGGCCAGGGGCGTTTGGGGGCGCCCCGGTTACTAATGAAAAACTGTTTTTT.

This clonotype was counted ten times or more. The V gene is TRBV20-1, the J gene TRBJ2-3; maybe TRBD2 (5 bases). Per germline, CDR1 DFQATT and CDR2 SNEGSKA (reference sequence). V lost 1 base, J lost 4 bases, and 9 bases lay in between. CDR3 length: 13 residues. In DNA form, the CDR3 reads TGCAGTGCTAGAGGGCTAGCCCCAGATACGCAGTATTTT. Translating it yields CSARGLAPDTQYF.

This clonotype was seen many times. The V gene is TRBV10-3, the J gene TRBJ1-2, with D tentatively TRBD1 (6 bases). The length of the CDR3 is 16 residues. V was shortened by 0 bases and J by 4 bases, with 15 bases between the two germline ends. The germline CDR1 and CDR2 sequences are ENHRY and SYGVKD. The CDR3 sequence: CAISESNNREIYGYTF. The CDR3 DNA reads TGTGCCATCAGTGAGTCGAATAACAGGGAAATCTATGGCTACACCTTC.

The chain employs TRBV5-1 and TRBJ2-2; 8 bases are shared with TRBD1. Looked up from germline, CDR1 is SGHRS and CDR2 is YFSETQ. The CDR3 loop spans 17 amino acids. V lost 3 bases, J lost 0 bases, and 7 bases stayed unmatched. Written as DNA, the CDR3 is TGCGCCAGCAGCTCAACTTGGACAGGGACGAACACCGGGGAGCTGTTTTTT. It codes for CASSSTWTGTNTGELFF. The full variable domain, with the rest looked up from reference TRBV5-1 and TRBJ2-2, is KAGVTQTPRYLIKTRGQQVTLSCSPISGHRSVSWYQQTPGQGLQFLFEYFSETQRNKGNFPGRFSGRQFSNSRSEMNVSTLELGDSALYLCASSSTWTGTNTGELFFGEGSRLTVL.

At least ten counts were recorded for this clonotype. Here the CDR3 reads CASSLGQGADTQYF. In DNA, the CDR3 is TGCGCCAGCAGCCTGGGGCAGGGTGCAGATACGCAGTATTTT. V and J are TRBV5-1 and TRBJ2-3; D possibly corresponds to TRBD1 (5 bases). The CDR3 has 14 amino acids. Between the trimmed V and J ends, which lost 4 bases and 4 bases, there was a span of 13 bases. Germline CDR1 SGHRS, CDR2 YFSETQ.

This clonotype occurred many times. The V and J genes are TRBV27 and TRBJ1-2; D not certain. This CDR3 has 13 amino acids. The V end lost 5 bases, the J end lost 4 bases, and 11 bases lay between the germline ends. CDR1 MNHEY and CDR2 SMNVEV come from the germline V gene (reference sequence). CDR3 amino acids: CASSPHGFYGYTF. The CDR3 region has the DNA TGTGCCAGCAGTCCCCACGGGTTCTATGGCTACACCTTC.

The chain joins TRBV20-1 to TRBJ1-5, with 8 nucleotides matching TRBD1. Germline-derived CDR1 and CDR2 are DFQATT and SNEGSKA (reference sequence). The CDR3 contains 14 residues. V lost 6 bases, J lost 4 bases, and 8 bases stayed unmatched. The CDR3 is CSAREGTGNQPQHF. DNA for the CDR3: TGCAGTGCCCGCGAAGGGACAGGTAATCAGCCCCAGCATTTT.

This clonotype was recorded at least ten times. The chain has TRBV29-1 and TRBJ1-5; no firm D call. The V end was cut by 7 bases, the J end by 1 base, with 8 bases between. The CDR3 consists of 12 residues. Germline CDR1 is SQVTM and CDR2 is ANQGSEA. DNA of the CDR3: TGCAGCGCCAAGGGAAGCAATCAGCCCCAGCATTTT. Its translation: CSAKGSNQPQHF. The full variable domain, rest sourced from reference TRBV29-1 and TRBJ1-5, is SAVISQKPSRDICQRGTSLTIQCQVDSQVTMMFWYRQQPGQSLTLIATANQGSEATYESGFVIDKFPISRPNLTFSTLTVSNMSPEDSSIYLCSAKGSNQPQHFGDGTRLSIL.